The clone carrying this T cell receptor beta chain was seen more than once but under ten times. The target antigen is unknown. This record comes from a study of T-cell reconstitution after alpha-beta-depleted transplantation in children. Overall study findings and caveats: T-cell counts and diversity were attributed mostly to newly produced T cells one year after transplant. Some patients' high day-60 TCRbeta diversity was traced to surviving recipient T cells and thymic progenitors. Expanded graft clones, several hundred of them, were reportedly the source of alpha-beta T cells about two months after transplant.

Germline-derived CDR1 and CDR2 are MNHNS and SASEGT. The CDR3 sequence is 15 residues long. The germline V and J ends were trimmed by 6 bases and 1 base, with 16 bases remaining between them. For TCRbeta, the library was prepared with unique molecular identifiers. TCRdb independently ran MiXCR on the PCR reads; one entry per CDR3 protein. The sample has some 87,000 distinct CDR3 sequences; 15% to 19% are singletons. Sequencing used PBMCs, mostly from graft donor cells, obtained 180 days after TCRalphabeta/CD19-depleted stem cell transplant. The V call is TRBV6-1, the J call TRBJ2-7, with D possibly being TRBD2 (6 bases). The clonotype comes from a male patient aged 2-10 years who had a stem cell transplant for acute lymphoblastic leukemia, so the T cells may come from the graft donor. The CDR3 DNA reads TGTGCCAGCAGACCCGGCCGGGGACTTTCCTACGAGCAGTACTTC. It codes for CASRPGRGLSYEQYF.